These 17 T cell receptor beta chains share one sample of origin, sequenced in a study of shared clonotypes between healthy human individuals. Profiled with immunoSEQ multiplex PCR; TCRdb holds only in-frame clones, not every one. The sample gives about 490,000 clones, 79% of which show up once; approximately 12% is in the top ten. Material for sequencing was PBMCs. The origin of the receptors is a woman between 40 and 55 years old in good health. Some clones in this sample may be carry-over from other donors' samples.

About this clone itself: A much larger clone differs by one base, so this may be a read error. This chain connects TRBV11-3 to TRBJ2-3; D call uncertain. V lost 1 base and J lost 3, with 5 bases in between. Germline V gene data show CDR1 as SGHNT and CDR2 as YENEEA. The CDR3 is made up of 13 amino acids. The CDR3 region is CASSLGVTDTQYF. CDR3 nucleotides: TGTGCCAGCAGCTTAGGGGTAACAGATACGCAGTATTTT.

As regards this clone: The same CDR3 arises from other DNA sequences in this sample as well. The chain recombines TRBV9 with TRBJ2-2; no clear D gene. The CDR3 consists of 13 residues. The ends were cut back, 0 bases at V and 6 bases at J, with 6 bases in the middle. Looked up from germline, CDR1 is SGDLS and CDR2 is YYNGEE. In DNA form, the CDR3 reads TGTGCCAGCAGCGTAGGCAGCTCCGGGGAGCTGTTTTTT. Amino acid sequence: CASSVGSSGELFF. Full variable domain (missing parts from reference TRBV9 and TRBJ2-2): DSGVTQTPKHLITATGQRVTLRCSPRSGDLSVYWYQQSLDQGLQFLIQYYNGEERAKGNILERFSAQQFPDLHSELNLSSLELGDSALYFCASSVGSSGELFFGEGSRLTVL.

For the CDR3, the DNA is TGTGCCAGCAGCCTCAATGGGGGCCCGACGAACACTGAAGCTTTCTTT. Translating gives CASSLNGGPTNTEAFF. V gene TRBV7-3 combines with J gene TRBJ1-1; weak D call: TRBD1 (6 bases). Germline V gives CDR1 SGHTA, CDR2 FQGTGA. The V and J ends lost 5 bases and 1 base respectively, with 17 bases between them. The CDR3 covers 16 residues.

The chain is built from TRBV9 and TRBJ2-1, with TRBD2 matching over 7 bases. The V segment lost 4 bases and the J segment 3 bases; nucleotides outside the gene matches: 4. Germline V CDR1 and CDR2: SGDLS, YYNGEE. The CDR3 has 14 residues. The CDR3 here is CASSIGLVYNEQFF. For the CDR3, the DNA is TGTGCCAGCAGCATTGGACTAGTCTACAATGAGCAGTTCTTC.

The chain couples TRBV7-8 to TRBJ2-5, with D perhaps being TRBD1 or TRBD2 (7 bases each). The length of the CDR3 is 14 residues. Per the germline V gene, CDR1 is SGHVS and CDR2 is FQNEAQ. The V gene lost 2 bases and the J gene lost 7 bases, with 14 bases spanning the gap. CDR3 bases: TGTGCCAGCAGCTTACTCGCAGGGGGGGTGACCCAGTACTTC. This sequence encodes CASSLLAGGVTQYF.

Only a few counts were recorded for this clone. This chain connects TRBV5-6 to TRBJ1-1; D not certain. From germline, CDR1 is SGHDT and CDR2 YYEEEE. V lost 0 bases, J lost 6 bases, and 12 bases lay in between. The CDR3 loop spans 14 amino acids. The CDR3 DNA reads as TGTGCCAGCAGCTTGGCTGGGGTGTTCGCTGAAGCTTTCTTT. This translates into CASSLAGVFAEAFF.

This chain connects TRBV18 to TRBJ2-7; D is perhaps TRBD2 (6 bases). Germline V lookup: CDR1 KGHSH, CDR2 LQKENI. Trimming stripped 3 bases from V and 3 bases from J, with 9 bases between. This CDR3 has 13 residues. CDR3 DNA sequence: TGTGCCAGCTCACCGGGACTCCACTACGAGCAGTACTTC. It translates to CASSPGLHYEQYF. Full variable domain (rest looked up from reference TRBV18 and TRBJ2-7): NAGVMQNPRHLVRRRGQEARLRCSPMKGHSHVYWYRQLPEEGLKFMVYLQKENIIDESGMPKERFSAEFPKEGPSILRIQQVVRGDSAAYFCASSPGLHYEQYFGPGTRLTVT.

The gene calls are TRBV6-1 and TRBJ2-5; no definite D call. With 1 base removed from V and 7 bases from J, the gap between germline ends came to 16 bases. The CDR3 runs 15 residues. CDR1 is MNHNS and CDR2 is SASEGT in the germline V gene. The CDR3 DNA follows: TGTGCCAGCAGTGAAGACCTACCTACTAAAGGGACCCAGTACTTC. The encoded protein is CASSEDLPTKGTQYF.

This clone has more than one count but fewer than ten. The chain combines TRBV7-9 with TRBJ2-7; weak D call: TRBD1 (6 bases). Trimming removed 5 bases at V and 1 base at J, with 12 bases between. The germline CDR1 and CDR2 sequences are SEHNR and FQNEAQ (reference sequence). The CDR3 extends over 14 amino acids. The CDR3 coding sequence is TGTGCCAGCAGCCCCCTCGACAGGTCCTACGAGCAGTACTTC. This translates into CASSPLDRSYEQYF.

In DNA, the CDR3 is TGTGCCAGCAGCTTAGTTAGAGCGAATGAGCAGTTCTTC. Its protein is CASSLVRANEQFF. The chain uses TRBV7-2 and TRBJ2-1; D gene ambiguous. Germline V gives CDR1 SGHTA, CDR2 FQGNSA. The CDR3 length is 13 residues. Between the trimmed V and J ends, which lost 1 base and 7 bases, there was a span of 8 bases. Full variable domain (outside the CDR3, taken from reference TRBV7-2 and TRBJ2-1): GAGVSQSPSNKVTEKGKDVELRCDPISGHTALYWYRQSLGQGLEFLIYFQGNSAPDKSGLPSDRFSAERTGGSVSTLTIQRTQQEDSAVYLCASSLVRANEQFFGPGTRLTVL.

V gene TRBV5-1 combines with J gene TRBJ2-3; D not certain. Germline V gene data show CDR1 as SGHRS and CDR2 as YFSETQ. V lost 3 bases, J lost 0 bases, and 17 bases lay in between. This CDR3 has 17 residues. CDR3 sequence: CASSSSPNPTSTDTQYF. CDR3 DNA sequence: TGCGCCAGCAGCTCGTCACCCAACCCGACTAGCACAGATACGCAGTATTTT. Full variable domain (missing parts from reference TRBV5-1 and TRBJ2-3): KAGVTQTPRYLIKTRGQQVTLSCSPISGHRSVSWYQQTPGQGLQFLFEYFSETQRNKGNFPGRFSGRQFSNSRSEMNVSTLELGDSALYLCASSSSPNPTSTDTQYFGPGTRLTVL.

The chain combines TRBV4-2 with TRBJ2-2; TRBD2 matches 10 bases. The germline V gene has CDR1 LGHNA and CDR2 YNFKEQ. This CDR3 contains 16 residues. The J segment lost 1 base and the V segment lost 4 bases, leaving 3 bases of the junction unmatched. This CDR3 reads CASSLWTSGNTGELFF. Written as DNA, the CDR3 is TGTGCCAGCAGCCTTTGGACTAGCGGGAACACCGGGGAGCTGTTTTTT.

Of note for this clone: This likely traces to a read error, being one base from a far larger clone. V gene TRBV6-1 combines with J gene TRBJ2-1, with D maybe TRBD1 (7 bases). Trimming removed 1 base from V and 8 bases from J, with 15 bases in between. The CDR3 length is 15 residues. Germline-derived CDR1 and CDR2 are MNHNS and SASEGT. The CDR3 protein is CASSEEGAGRHEQFF. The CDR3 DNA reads TGTGCCAGCAGTGAAGAGGGGGCAGGGAGGCATGAGCAGTTCTTC.

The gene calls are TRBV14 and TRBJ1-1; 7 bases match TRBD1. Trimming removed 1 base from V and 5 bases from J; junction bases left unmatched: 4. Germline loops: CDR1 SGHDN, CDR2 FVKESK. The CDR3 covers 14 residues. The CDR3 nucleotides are TGTGCCAGCAGCCAAGTTCGCAGGGGGACTGAAGCTTTCTTT. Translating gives CASSQVRRGTEAFF.

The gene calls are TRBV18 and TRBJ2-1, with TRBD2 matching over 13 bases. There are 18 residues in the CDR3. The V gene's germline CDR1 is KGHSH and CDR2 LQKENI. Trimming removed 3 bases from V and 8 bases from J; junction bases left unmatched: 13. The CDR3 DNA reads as TGTGCCAGCTCACCCGGGATAGCCGGACTAGCGGGAGTCGATGAGCAGTTCTTC. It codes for CASSPGIAGLAGVDEQFF.

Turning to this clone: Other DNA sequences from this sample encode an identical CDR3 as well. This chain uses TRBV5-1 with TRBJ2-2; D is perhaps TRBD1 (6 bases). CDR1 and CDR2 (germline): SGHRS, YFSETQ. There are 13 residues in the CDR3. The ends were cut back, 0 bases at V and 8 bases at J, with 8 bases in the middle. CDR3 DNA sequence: TGCGCCAGCAGCTTGGTCGGGACAGGGGAGCTGTTTTTT. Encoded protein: CASSLVGTGELFF. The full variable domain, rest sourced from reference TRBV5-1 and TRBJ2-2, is KAGVTQTPRYLIKTRGQQVTLSCSPISGHRSVSWYQQTPGQGLQFLFEYFSETQRNKGNFPGRFSGRQFSNSRSEMNVSTLELGDSALYLCASSLVGTGELFFGEGSRLTVL.

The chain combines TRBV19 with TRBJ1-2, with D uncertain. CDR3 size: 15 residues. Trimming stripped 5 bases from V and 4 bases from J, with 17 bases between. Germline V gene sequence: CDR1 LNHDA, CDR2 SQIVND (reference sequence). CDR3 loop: CASSPGQYQSYGYTF. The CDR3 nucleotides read TGTGCCAGTAGTCCCGGCCAGTACCAATCCTATGGCTACACCTTC.